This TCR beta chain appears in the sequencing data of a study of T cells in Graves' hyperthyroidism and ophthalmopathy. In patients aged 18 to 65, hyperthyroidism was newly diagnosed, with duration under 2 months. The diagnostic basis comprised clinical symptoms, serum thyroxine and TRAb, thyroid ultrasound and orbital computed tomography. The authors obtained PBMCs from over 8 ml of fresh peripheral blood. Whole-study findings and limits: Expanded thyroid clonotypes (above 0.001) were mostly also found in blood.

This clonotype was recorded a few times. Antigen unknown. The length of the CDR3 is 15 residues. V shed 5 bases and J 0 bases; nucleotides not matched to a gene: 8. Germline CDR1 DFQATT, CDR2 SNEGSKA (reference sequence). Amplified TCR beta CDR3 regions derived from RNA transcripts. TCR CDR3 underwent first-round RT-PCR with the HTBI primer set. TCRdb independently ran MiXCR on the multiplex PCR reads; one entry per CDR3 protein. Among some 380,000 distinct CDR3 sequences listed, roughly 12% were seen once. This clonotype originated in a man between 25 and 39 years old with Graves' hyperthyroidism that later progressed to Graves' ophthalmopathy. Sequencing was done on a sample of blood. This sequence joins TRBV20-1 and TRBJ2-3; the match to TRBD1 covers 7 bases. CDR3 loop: CSAPAGTASTDTQYF. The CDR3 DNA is TGCAGTGCTCCGGCAGGGACAGCCAGCACAGATACGCAGTATTTT.